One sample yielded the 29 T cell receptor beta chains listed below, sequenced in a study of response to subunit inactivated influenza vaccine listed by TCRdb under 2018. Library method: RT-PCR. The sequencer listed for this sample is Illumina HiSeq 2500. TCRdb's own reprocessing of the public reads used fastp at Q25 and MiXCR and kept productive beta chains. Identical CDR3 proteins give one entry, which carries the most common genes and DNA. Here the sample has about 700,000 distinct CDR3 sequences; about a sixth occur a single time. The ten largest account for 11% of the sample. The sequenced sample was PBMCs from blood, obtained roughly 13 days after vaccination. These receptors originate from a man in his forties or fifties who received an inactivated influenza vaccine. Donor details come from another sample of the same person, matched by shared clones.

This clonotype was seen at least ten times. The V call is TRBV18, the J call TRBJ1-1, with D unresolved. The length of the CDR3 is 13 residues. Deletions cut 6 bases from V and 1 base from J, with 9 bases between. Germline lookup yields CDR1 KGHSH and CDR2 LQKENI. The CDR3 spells CASSPNGNTEAFF. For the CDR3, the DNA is TGTGCCAGCTCCCCAAACGGGAACACTGAAGCTTTCTTT.

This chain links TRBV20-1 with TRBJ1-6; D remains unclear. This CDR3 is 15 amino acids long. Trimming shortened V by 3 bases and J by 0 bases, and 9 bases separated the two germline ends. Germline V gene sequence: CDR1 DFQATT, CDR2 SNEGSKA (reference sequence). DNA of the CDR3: TGCAGTGCTAGCCCGGGGAGCTCCTATAATTCACCCCTCCACTTT. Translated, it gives CSASPGSSYNSPLHF.

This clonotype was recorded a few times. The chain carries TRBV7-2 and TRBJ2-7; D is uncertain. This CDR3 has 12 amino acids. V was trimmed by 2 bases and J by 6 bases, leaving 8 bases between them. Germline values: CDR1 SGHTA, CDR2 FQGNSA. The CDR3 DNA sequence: TGTGCCAGCAGCTTAAGTAGGACCGAGCAGTACTTC. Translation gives CASSLSRTEQYF.

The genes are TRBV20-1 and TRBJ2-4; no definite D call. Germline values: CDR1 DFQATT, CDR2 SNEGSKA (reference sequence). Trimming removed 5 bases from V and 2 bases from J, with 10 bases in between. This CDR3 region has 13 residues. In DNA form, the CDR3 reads TGCAGTGCTCCGGTTATTACCAAAAACATTCAGTACTTC. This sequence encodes CSAPVITKNIQYF.

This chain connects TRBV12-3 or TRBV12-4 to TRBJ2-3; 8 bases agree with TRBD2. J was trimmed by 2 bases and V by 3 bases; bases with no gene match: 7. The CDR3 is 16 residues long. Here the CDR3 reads CASSFLGGRHTDTQYF. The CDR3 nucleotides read TGTGCCAGCAGTTTTCTTGGCGGGAGGCACACAGATACGCAGTATTTT.

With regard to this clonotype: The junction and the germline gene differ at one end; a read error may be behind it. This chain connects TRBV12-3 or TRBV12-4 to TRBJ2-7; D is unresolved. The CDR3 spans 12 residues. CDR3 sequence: CASSAPPGEHYF. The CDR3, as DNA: TGTGCCAGCAGCGCACCCCCCGGCGAGCACTACTTC.

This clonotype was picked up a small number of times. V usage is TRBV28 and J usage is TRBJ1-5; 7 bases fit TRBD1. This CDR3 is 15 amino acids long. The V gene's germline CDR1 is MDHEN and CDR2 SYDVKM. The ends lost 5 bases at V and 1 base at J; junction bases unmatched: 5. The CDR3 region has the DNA TGTGCCAGCAGTCACAGGGGTTGGAGCAATCAGCCCCAGCATTTT. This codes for CASSHRGWSNQPQHF. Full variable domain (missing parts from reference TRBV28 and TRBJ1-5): DVKVTQSSRYLVKRTGEKVFLECVQDMDHENMFWYRQDPGLGLRLIYFSYDVKMKEKGDIPEGYSVSREKKERFSLILESASTNQTSMYLCASSHRGWSNQPQHFGDGTRLSIL.

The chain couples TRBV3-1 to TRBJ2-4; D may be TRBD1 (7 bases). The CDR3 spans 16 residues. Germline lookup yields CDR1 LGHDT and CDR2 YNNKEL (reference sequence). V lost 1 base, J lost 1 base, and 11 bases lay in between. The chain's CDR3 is CASSQVAGGAKNIQYF. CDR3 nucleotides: TGTGCCAGCAGCCAAGTTGCAGGGGGGGCCAAAAACATTCAGTACTTC.

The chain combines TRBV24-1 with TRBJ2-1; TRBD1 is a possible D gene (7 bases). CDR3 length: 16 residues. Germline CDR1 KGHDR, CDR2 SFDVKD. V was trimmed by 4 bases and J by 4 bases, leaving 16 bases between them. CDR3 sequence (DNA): TGTGCCACCAGTGACCCAGGGGGGCGCGGTTACAATGAGCAGTTCTTC. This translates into CATSDPGGRGYNEQFF.

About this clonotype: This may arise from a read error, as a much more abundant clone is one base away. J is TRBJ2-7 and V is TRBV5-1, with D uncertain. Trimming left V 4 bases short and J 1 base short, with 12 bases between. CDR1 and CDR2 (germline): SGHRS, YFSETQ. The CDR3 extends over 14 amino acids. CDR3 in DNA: TGCGCCAGCAGCGCCTGGACGGATTCCTACGAGCAGTACTTC. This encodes CASSAWTDSYEQYF.

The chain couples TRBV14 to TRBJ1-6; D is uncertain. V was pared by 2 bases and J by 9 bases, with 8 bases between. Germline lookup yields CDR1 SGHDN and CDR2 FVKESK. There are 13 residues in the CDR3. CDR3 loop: CASSQSLGSPLHF. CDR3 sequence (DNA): TGTGCCAGCAGCCAAAGCCTCGGTTCACCCCTCCACTTT.

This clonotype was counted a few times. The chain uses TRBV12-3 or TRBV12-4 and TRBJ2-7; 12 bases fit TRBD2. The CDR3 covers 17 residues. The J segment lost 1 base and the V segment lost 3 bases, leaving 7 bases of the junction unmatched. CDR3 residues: CASSFDPSGRASYEQYF. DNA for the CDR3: TGTGCCAGCAGTTTTGACCCTAGCGGGAGGGCGTCCTACGAGCAGTACTTC.

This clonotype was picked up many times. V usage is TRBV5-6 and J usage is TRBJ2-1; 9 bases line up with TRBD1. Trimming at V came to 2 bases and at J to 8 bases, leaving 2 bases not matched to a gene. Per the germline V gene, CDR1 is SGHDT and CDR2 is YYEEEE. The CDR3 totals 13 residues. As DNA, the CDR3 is TGTGCCAGCAGCTTAGGGACAGGGTATGAGCAGTTCTTC. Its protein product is CASSLGTGYEQFF.

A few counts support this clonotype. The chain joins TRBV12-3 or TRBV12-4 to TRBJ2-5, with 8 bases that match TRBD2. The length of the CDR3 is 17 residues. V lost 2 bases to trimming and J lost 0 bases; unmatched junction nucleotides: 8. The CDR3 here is CASSLNPPSGYQETQYF. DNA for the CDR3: TGTGCCAGCAGTTTAAACCCCCCTAGCGGGTACCAAGAGACCCAGTACTTC.

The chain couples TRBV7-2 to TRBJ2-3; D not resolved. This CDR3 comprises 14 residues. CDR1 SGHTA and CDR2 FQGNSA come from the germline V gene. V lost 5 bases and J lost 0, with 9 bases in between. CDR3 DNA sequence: TGTGCCAGCAGCCCCCTGACTAGCACAGATACGCAGTATTTT. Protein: CASSPLTSTDTQYF.

CDR3 in DNA: TGCAGTGCCGGCTATAGCGGGAGGGCCAGGATCCGGGGGGAGCAGTACTTC. Residues: CSAGYSGRARIRGEQYF. The chain couples TRBV20-1 to TRBJ2-7; 11 bases are shared with TRBD2. Per the germline V gene, CDR1 is DFQATT and CDR2 is SNEGSKA (reference sequence). The CDR3 length is 17 residues. V was clipped by 6 bases and J by 7 bases; unmatched bases: 20.

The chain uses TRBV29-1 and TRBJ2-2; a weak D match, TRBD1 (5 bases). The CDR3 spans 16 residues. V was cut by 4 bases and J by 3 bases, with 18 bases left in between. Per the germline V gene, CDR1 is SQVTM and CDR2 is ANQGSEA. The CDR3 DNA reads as TGCAGCGTTGCGGCGGTGGGCAGGGAAGACACCGGGGAGCTGTTTTTT. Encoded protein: CSVAAVGREDTGELFF.

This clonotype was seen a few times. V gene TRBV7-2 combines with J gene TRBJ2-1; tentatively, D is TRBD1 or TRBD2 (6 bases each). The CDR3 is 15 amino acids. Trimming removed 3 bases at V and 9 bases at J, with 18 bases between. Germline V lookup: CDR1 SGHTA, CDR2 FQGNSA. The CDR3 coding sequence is TGTGCCAGCAGCTTTAGAGGACAGCGGGTTACTGAGCAGTTCTTC. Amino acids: CASSFRGQRVTEQFF.

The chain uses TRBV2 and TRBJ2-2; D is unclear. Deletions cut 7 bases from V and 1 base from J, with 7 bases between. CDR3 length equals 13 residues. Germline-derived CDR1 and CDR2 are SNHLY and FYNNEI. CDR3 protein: CASIARNTGELFF. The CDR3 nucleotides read TGTGCCAGCATAGCCAGGAACACCGGGGAGCTGTTTTTT.

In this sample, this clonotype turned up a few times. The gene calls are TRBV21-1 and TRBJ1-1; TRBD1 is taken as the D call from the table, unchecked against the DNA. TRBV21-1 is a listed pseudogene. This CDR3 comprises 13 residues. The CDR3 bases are TGTGCCACCGAGCGGACAGTAAACACTGAAGCTTTCTTT. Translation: CATERTVNTEAFF.

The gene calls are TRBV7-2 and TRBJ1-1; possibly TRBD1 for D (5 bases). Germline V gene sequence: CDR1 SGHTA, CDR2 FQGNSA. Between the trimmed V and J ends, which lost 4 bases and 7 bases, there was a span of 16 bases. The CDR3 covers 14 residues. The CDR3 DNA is TGTGCCAGCAGCTCAGTGGGTTCGGGGGTTGAAGCTTTCTTT. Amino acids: CASSSVGSGVEAFF.

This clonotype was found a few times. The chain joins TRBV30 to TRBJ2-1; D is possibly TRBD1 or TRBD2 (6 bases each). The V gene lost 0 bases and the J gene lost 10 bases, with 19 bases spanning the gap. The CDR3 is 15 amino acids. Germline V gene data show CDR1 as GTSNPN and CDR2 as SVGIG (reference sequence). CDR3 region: CAWSVIGGATGEQFF. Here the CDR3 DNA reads TGTGCCTGGAGTGTAATCGGGGGCGCGACAGGCGAGCAGTTCTTC.

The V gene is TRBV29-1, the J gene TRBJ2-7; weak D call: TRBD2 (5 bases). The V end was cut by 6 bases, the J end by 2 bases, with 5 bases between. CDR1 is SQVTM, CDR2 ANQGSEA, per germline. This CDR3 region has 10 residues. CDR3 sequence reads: CSVGTYEQYF. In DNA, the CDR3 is TGCAGCGTCGGGACCTACGAGCAGTACTTC.

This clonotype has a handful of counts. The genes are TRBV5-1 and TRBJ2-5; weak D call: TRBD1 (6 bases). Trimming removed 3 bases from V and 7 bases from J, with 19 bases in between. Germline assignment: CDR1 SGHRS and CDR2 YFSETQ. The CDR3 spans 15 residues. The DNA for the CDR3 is TGCGCCAGCAGCTCCCAGCAGGGGTCTTCGGGGACCCAGTACTTC. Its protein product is CASSSQQGSSGTQYF.

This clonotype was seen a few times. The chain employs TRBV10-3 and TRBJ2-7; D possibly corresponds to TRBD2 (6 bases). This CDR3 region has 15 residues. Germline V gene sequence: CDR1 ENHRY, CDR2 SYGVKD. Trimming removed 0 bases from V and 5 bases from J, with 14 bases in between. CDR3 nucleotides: TGTGCCATCAGTGAGTCGGGACTCCACACCAACGAGCAGTACTTC. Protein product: CAISESGLHTNEQYF.

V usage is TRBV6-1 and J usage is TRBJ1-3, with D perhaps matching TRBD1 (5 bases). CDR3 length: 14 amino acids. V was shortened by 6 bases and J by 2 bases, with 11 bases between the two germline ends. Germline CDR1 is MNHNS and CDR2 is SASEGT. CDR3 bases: TGTGCCAGCAGACCCTCGGGGGCTGGAAACACCATATATTTT. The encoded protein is CASRPSGAGNTIYF.

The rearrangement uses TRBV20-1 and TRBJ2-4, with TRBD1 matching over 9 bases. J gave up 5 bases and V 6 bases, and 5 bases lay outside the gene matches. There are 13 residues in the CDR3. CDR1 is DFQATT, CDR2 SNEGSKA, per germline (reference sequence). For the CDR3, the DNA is TGCAGTGCCCCGGGACAGGGTGAAAACATTCAGTACTTC. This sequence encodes CSAPGQGENIQYF.

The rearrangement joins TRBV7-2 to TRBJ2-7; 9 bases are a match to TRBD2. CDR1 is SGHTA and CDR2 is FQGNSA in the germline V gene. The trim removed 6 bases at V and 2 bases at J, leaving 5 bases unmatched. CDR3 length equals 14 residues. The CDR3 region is CASSLAGPPYEQYF. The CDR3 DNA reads TGTGCCAGCAGTCTAGCGGGACCCCCCTACGAGCAGTACTTC. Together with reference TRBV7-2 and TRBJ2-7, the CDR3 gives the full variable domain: GAGVSQSPSNKVTEKGKDVELRCDPISGHTALYWYRQSLGQGLEFLIYFQGNSAPDKSGLPSDRFSAERTGGSVSTLTIQRTQQEDSAVYLCASSLAGPPYEQYFGPGTRLTVT.

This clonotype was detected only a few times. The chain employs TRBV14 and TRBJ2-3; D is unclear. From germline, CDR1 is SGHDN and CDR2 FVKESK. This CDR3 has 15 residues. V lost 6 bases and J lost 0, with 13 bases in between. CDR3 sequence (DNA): TGTGCCAGCAGTCGCTGGGCCTCTAGCACAGATACGCAGTATTTT. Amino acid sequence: CASSRWASSTDTQYF.